This T cell receptor (beta chain) emerged from a study of blood T cell repertoires in COVID-19. Study overall: Samples came from the United States, Italy and Spain, spanning acute and convalescent COVID-19. Sources were T cells, B-cell-depleted T cells, or PBMCs; the material itself was cDNA or gDNA.

Unmatched junction bases numbered 11, after V lost 8 bases and J lost 5 bases. The CDR3 contains 14 residues. CDR1 is LNHNV, CDR2 YYDKDF, per germline (reference sequence). Original processing methods: Scientists estimated how many nucleated cells there were by amplifying reference gene primers. Method: immunoSEQ multiplex PCR; TCRdb's copy keeps in-frame clones and lacks some. V, J and clone size are taken as reported in that table, and D and trimming were inferred from the DNA itself. Among about 20,000 clones listed, almost 90% were seen once. The receptor comes from a human donor in a cohort sampled during active COVID-19. Material: peripheral blood. The rearrangement links TRBV15 to TRBJ2-7; 8 bases match TRBD1. DNA for the CDR3: TGTGCCACCCAGAGGACAGGGTGGATCGACGAGCAGTACTTC. Amino acids: CATQRTGWIDEQYF.